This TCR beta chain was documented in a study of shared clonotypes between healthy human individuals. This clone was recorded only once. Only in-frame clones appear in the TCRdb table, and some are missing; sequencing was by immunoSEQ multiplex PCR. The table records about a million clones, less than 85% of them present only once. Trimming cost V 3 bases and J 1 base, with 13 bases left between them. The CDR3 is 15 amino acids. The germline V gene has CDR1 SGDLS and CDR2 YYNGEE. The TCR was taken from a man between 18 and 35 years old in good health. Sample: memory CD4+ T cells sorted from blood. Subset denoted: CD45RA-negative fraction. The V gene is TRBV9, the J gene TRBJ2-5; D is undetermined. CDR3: CASSAGQVFQETQYF. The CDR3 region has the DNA TGTGCCAGCAGCGCCGGCCAGGTATTCCAAGAGACCCAGTACTTC. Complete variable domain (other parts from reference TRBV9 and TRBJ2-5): DSGVTQTPKHLITATGQRVTLRCSPRSGDLSVYWYQQSLDQGLQFLIQYYNGEERAKGNILERFSAQQFPDLHSELNLSSLELGDSALYFCASSAGQVFQETQYFGPGTRLLVL.